Here is one TCR beta chain with its context. This sample is drawn from a study of PD-L1 blockade in urothelial cancer. Study overall: Patients initiated atezolizumab in about 2014 at 1,200 mg intravenously every 3 weeks. Previous chemotherapy exposure amounted to 0 to 3 regimens for patients. Treatment start was followed by blood analysis at 3 weeks (second dose) and again at 6 weeks.

Germline V gene sequence: CDR1 KGHSH, CDR2 LQKENI. Trimming pared 3 bases from V and 6 bases from J, leaving 13 bases between. The CDR3 is 14 amino acids. In each PCR, synthetic TCR analog templates were spiked in. The table came from immunoSEQ multiplex PCR; TCRdb's copy has only in-frame clones and leaves some out. The sample consists of more than 45,000 clones, approximately 80% of them appearing once. The V call is TRBV18, the J call TRBJ2-3; D might be TRBD2 (5 bases). This receptor was taken from a man aged 70-80 years with urothelial cancer. The starting material was PBMCs, obtained around atezolizumab (anti-PD-L1) treatment. The CDR3 DNA sequence: TGTGCCAGCTCACCGCGGGCTAAGTGGGATACGCAGTATTTT. Translation: CASSPRAKWDTQYF.